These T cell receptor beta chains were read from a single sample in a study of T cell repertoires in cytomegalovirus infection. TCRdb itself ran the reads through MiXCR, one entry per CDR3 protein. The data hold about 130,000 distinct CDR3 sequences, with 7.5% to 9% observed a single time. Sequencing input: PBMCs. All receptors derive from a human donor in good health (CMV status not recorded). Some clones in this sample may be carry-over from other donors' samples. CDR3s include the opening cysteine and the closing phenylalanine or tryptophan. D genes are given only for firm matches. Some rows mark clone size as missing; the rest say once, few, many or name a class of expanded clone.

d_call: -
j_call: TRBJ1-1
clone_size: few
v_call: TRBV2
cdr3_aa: CASVGWLNTEAFF
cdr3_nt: TGTGCCAGCGTCGGTTGGCTGAACACTGAAGCTTTCTTT

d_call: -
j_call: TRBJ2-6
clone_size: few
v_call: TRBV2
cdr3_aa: CASSEAQTVSGANVLTF
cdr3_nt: TGTGCCAGCAGTGAAGCGCAGACCGTCTCTGGGGCCAACGTCCTGACTTTC

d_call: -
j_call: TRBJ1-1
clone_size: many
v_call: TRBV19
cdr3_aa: CASSIGAANTEAFF
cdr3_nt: TGTGCCAGTAGTATAGGAGCAGCGAACACTGAAGCTTTCTTT

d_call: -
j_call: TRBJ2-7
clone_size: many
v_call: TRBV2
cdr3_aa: CASSERQVRTYEQYF
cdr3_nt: TGTGCCAGCAGTGAACGACAGGTTCGGACCTACGAGCAGTACTTC

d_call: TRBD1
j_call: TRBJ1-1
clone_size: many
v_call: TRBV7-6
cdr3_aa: CASSSPGQENTEAFF
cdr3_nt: TGTGCCAGCAGCTCTCCGGGACAGGAGAACACTGAAGCTTTCTTT

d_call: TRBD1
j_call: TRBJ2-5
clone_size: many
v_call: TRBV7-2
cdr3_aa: CASSPDRGQETQYF
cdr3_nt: TGTGCCAGCAGCCCGGACAGGGGACAAGAGACCCAGTACTTC

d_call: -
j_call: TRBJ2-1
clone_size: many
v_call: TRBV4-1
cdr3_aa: CASSQVFSDNEQFF
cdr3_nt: TGCGCCAGCAGCCAAGTTTTTTCTGACAATGAGCAGTTCTTC

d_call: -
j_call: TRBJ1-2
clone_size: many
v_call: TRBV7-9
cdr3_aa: CASSLEQGAGYTF
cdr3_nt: TGTGCCAGCAGCTTAGAACAGGGAGCCGGCTACACCTTC

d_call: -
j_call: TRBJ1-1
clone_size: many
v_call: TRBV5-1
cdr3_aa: CASSSGTSNTEAFF
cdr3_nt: TGCGCCAGCAGCTCCGGGACATCGAACACTGAAGCTTTCTTT

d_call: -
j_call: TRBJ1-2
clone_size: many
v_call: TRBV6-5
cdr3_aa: CASSYASGQPGAGYTF
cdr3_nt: TGTGCCAGCAGTTACGCCTCCGGACAGCCGGGCGCGGGCTACACCTTC

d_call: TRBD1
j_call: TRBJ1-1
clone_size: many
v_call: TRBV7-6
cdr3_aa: CASSTQGLNTEAFF
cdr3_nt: TGTGCCAGCAGTACACAGGGGCTGAACACTGAAGCTTTCTTT

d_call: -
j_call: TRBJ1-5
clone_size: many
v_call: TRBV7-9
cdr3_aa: CASSTREPDQPQHF
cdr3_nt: TGTGCCAGCAGCACCCGGGAACCGGATCAGCCCCAGCATTTT

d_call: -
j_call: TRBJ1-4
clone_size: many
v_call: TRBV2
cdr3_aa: CASSELGVASTNEKLFF
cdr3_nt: TGTGCCAGCAGTGAACTTGGGGTTGCTTCAACTAATGAAAAACTGTTTTTT

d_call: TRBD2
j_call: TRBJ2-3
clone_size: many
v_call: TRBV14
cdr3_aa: CASSQGRAVAGVADTQYF
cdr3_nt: TGTGCCAGCAGCCAAGGGAGGGCGGTAGCGGGAGTCGCAGATACGCAGTATTTT

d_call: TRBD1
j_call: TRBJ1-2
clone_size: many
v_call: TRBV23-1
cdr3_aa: CASSHPGDRGNYGYTF
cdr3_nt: TGCGCCAGCAGTCATCCCGGGGACAGGGGGAACTATGGCTACACCTTC

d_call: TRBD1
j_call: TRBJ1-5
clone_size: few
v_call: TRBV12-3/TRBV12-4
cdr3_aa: CASSPDRVSQPQHF
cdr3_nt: TGTGCCAGCAGTCCGGACAGGGTGAGTCAGCCCCAGCATTTT

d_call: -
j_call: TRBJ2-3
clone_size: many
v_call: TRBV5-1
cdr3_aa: CASSLDPSTDTQYF
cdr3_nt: TGCGCCAGCAGCTTGGACCCAAGCACAGATACGCAGTATTTT

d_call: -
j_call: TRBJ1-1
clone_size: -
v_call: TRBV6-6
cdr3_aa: CASSYDGLTEAFF
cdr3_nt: TGTGCCAGCAGTTACGATGGACTCACAGAAGCTTTCTTT

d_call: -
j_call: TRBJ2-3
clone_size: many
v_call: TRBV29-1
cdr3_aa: CSVDGGADTDTQYF
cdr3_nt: TGCAGCGTTGATGGGGGCGCGGACACAGATACGCAGTATTTT

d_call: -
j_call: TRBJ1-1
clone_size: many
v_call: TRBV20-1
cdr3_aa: CSAGERDTEAFF
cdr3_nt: TGCAGTGCCGGAGAAAGGGACACTGAAGCTTTCTTT

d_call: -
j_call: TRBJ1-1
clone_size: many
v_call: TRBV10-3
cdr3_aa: CATLQSMNTEAFF
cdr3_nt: TGTGCCACACTACAGAGCATGAACACTGAAGCTTTCTTT

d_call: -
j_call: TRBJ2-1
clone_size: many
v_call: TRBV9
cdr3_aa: CASSVGLNNEQFF
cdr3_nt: TGTGCCAGCAGCGTAGGTCTGAACAATGAGCAGTTCTTC

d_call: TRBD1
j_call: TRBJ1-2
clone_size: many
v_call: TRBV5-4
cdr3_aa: CASRSGTGIDYGYTF
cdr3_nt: TGTGCCAGCAGGTCCGGGACAGGGATAGACTATGGCTACACCTTC

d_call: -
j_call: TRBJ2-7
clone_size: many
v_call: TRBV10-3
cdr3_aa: CAIRNGTFYEQYF
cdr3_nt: TGTGCCATCAGGAACGGGACCTTCTACGAGCAGTACTTC

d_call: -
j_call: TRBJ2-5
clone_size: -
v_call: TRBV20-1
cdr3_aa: CSARDPSGGGSTETQYF
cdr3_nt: TGCAGTGCTAGGGATCCCAGTGGGGGCGGGTCTACGGAGACCCAGTACTTC

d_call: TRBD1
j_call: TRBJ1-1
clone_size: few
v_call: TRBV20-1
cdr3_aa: CSASAGTGGSRAFF
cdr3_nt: TGCAGTGCTAGCGCCGGGACAGGGGGTAGTCGGGCTTTCTTT

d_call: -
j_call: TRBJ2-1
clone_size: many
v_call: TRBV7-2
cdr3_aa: CASSLAAGANEQFF
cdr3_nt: TGTGCCAGCAGCTTAGCTGCGGGGGCCAATGAGCAGTTCTTC

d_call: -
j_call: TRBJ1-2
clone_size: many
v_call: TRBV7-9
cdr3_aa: CASSATGYGYTF
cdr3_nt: TGTGCCAGCAGCGCCACCGGGTATGGCTACACCTTC

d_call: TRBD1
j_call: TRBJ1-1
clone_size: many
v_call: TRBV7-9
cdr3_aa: CASSFNRGNTEAFF
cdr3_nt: TGTGCCAGCAGCTTCAACAGGGGTAACACTGAAGCTTTCTTT

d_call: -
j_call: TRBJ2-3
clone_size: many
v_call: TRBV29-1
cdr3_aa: CSVEDPWDTEGNTDTQYF
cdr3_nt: TGCAGCGTTGAAGATCCCTGGGACACCGAGGGTAACACAGATACGCAGTATTTT

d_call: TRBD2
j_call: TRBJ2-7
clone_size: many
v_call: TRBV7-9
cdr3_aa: CASSPLGGSSYEQYF
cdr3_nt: TGTGCCAGCAGCCCTCTGGGGGGGAGCTCCTACGAGCAGTACTTC

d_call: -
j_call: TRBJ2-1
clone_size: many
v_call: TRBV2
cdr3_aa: CASTPPIENEQFF
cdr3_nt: TGTGCCAGCACCCCCCCAATAGAGAATGAGCAGTTCTTC

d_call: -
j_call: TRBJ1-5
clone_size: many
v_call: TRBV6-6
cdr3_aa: CASTDNGGKVYQPQHF
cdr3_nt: TGTGCCAGCACCGACAATGGGGGCAAGGTATACCAGCCCCAGCATTTT

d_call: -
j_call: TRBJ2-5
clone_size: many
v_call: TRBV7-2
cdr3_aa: CASSLVRETQYF
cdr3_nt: TGTGCCAGCAGCTTAGTGCGGGAGACCCAGTACTTC

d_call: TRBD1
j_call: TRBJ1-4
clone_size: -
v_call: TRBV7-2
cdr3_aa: CASSLSSTGRNEKLFF
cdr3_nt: TGTGCCAGCAGCTTGTCTTCGACAGGGAGAAATGAAAAACTGTTTTTT

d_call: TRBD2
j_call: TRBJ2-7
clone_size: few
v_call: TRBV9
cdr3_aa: CASSVESSGGGAYEQYF
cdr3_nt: TGTGCCAGCAGCGTAGAGAGCTCGGGCGGGGGGGCCTACGAGCAGTACTTC

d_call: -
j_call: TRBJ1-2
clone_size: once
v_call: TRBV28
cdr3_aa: CASSSNTPGGRGYTF
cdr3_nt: TGTGCCAGCAGTTCCAATACCCCCGGAGGACGTGGCTACACCTTC

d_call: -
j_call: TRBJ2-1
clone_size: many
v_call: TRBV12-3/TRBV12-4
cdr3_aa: CASSLVLRGAGSYNEQFF
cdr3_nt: TGTGCCAGCAGTTTAGTTTTACGGGGGGCAGGATCCTACAATGAGCAGTTCTTC

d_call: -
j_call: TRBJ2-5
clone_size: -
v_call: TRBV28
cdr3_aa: CASSLPGLPDNQYF
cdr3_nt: TGTGCCAGCAGTTTACCGGGACTCCCAGACAACCAGTACTTC

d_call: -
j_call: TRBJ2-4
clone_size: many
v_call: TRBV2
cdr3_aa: CASSSPSEIIAKNIQYF
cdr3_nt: TGTGCCAGCAGTTCCCCCAGCGAGATAATAGCCAAAAACATTCAGTACTTC

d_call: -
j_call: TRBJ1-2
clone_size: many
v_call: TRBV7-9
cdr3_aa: CASSLFGLLGYTF
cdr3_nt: TGTGCCAGCAGCTTATTCGGGCTGCTAGGCTACACCTTC

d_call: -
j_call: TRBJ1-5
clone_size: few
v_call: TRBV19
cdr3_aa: CASSIDPDQPQHF
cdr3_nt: TGTGCCAGTAGTATAGATCCGGATCAGCCCCAGCATTTT

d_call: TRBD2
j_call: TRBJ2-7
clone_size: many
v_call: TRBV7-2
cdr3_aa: CASSEGLARGYEQYF
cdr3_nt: TGTGCCAGCAGCGAAGGACTAGCCCGCGGCTACGAGCAGTACTTC

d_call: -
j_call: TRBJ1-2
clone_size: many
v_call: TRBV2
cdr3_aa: CASKVQEGGYTF
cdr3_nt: TGTGCCAGCAAAGTCCAAGAGGGGGGCTACACCTTC

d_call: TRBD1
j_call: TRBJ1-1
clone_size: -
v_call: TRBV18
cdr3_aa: CASSPEPTGVNTEAFF
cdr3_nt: TGTGCCAGCTCACCTGAACCGACAGGGGTGAACACTGAAGCTTTCTTT

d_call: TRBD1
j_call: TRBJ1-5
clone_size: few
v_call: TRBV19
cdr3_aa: CASSKGQGADLGNQPQHF
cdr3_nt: TGTGCCAGTAGTAAGGGACAGGGGGCGGATCTGGGCAATCAGCCCCAGCATTTT

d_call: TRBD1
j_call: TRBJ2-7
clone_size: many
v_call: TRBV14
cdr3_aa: CASSQVKPGGGYEQYF
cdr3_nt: TGTGCCAGCAGCCAAGTCAAGCCAGGGGGCGGCTACGAGCAGTACTTC

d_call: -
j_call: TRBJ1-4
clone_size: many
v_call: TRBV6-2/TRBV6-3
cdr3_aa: CASWRGIRTNEKLFF
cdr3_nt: TGTGCCAGCTGGAGGGGTATTAGAACTAATGAAAAACTGTTTTTT

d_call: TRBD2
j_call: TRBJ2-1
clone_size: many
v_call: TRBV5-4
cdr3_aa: CASSSRLAGDNEQFF
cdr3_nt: TGTGCCAGCAGCTCCAGACTAGCGGGGGACAATGAGCAGTTCTTC

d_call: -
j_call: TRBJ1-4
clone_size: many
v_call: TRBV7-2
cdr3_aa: CASSLDKTGIEKLFF
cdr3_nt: TGTGCCAGCAGCTTAGATAAAACAGGGATCGAAAAACTGTTTTTT

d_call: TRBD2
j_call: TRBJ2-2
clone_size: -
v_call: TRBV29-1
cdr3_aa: CSAELSGGTNTGELFF
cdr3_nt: TGCAGCGCCGAACTTAGCGGGGGGACCAACACCGGGGAGCTGTTTTTT